The sequence of this T cell receptor beta chain was determined in a study of graft-versus-host responses after intestinal transplantation. At the level of the study: Among the recipients, all got anti-thymocyte globulin induction and then tacrolimus and steroids for about three years. Whole-study findings and limits: Allograft clonal ratios (graft-versus-host to host-versus-graft) were high in patients who had graft-donor T cell macrochimerism.

On this clone itself: Its specificity is not known.

Sequenced by immunoSEQ multiplex PCR; TCRdb stores in-frame clones only, minus some. The sample has 90,000 to 120,000 clones, about nine tenths seen once. The sequence was collected from a human donor who was the organ donor for an intestinal transplant. The sequences come from unstimulated CD4+ T cells sorted from spleen or lymph node cells, collected before transplant.

CDR3 amino acids: CATSRETSSYEQYF. The CDR3 DNA follows: TGTGCCACCAGCAGAGAAACGAGCTCCTACGAGCAGTACTTC. The rearrangement uses TRBV15 and TRBJ2-7; D gene uncertain. V gave up 0 bases and J gave up 0 bases, with 6 bases separating them. From germline, CDR1 is LNHNV and CDR2 YYDKDF (reference sequence). This CDR3 spans 14 amino acids.